The T cell receptor beta chain under discussion was sequenced for a study of T cell repertoires in cytomegalovirus infection (dated 2019 in TCRdb). A note on the overall study: Donor HLA type was relevant to the analysis, because carriage of CMV infection together with the matching HLA type was indicated by public TCR beta signatures. On the study overall, not on this receptor specifically: The ex vivo response was dominated by HLA-C-restricted CMV-specific TCR beta clonotypes, and the single most frequent clonotype in two of eight donors was supplied by these HLA-C-restricted clonotypes. Carriers of CMV infection plus the relevant HLA type were discriminated by the cumulative frequency of public TCR beta family members in the study cohort and in an independent roughly 340-donor cohort.

At least ten counts were recorded for this clonotype. Its antigen is not yet known. No base quality information exists; no much larger clone differs at one position. CDR1 and CDR2 are read off the germline V gene as SGHTA and FQGNSA. From cysteine to phenylalanine, the CDR3 is 11 amino acids long. Just the 33-base CDR3 DNA is kept, in frame starting at base 1. The germline ends are 9 bases apart after V is trimmed by 5 bases and J by 8 bases. Instrument used: Illumina HiSeq 1500. The raw public data were reprocessed by TCRdb itself: fastp quality trimming at Q25, MiXCR clonotype calling, in-frame beta chains only. Each entry is one CDR3 protein sequence, shown with its most common DNA and genes. The sample table lists some 320,000 distinct CDR3 sequences, over 7.5% of them with a count of one. The top ten hold roughly 4% of the sample.

The sample consisted of PBMCs. This TCR came from a human donor in good health (CMV status not recorded). Some clones in this sample may be carry-over from other donors' samples. The receptor chain draws on TRBV7-2 and TRBJ1-2, with the D segment identity uncertain. The bases read TGTGCCAGCAGCCAAGCTGGGGGCTACACCTTC. Translated, this gives CASSQAGGYTF.